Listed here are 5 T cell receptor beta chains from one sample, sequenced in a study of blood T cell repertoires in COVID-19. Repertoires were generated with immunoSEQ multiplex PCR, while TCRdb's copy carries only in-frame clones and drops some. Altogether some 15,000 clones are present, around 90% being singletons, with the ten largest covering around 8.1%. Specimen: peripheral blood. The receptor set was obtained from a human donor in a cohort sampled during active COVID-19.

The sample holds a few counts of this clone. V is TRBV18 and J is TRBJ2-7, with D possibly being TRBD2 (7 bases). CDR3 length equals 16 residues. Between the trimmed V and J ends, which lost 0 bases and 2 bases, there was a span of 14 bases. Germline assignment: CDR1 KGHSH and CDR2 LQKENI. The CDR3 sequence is CASSPPGAGAAYEQYF. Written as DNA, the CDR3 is TGTGCCAGCTCACCACCCGGGGCGGGGGCCGCCTACGAGCAGTACTTC.

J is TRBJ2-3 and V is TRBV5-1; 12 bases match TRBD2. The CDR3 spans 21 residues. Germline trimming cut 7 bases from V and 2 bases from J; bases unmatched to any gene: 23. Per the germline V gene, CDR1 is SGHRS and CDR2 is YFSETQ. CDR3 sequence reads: CASQPVGGSLAGGPSTDTQYF. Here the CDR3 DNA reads TGCGCCAGCCAACCCGTAGGGGGTAGTCTAGCGGGAGGGCCCTCCACAGATACGCAGTATTTT. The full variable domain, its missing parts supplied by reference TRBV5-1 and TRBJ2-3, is KAGVTQTPRYLIKTRGQQVTLSCSPISGHRSVSWYQQTPGQGLQFLFEYFSETQRNKGNFPGRFSGRQFSNSRSEMNVSTLELGDSALYLCASQPVGGSLAGGPSTDTQYFGPGTRLTVL.

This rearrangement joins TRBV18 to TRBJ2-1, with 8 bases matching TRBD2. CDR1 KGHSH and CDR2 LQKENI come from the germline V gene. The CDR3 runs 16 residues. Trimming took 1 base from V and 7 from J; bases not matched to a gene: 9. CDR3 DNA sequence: TGTGCCAGCTCACCACGGACGGGAGGGCGCCAGAATGAGCAGTTCTTC. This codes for CASSPRTGGRQNEQFF.

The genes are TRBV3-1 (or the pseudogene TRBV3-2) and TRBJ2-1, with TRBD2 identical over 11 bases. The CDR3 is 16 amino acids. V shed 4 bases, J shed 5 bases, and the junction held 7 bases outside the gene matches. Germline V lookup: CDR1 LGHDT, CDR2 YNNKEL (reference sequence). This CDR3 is CASSPLSGGADNEQFF. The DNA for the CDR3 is TGTGCCAGCAGCCCCCTTAGCGGGGGGGCAGACAATGAGCAGTTCTTC.

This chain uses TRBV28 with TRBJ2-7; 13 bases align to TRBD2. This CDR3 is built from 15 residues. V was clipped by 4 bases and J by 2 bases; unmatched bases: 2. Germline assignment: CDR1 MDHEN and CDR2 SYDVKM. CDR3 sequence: CASSSTSGGAYEQYF. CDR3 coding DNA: TGTGCCAGCAGTTCTACTAGCGGGGGGGCCTACGAGCAGTACTTC.